The 28 T cell receptor beta chains reported below all come from one sample, sequenced in a study of blood T cell repertoires in COVID-19. Repertoires were generated with immunoSEQ multiplex PCR, while TCRdb's copy carries only in-frame clones and drops some. In the table there are roughly 300,000 clones, about 87% of which are singletons. The sequenced material came from peripheral blood. These receptors all stem from a woman in her fifties or sixties who had recovered from COVID-19.

V is TRBV18 and J is TRBJ2-1; 7 bases fit TRBD2. This CDR3 has 14 residues. With 2 bases clipped from V and 6 bases from J, the junction kept 4 bases outside the gene matches. Germline V gene lookup returns CDR1 KGHSH and CDR2 LQKENI. The CDR3 DNA reads TGTGCCAGCTCACCATGGGGGACTACCAATGAGCAGTTCTTC. It yields the protein CASSPWGTTNEQFF.

V and J are TRBV15 and TRBJ2-2; no clear D gene. The CDR3 covers 16 residues. V lost 0 bases and J lost 4, with 12 bases in between. Germline V gene sequence: CDR1 LNHNV, CDR2 YYDKDF (reference sequence). DNA for the CDR3: TGTGCCACCAGCAGAGATGTTGTCGGTCCCACCGGGGAGCTGTTTTTT. Its translation: CATSRDVVGPTGELFF.

The chain employs TRBV12-3 or TRBV12-4 and TRBJ2-7, with D possibly TRBD1 on 5 matching bases. CDR3 length: 12 amino acids. V was cut by 6 bases and J by 2 bases, with 8 bases left in between. CDR3 coding DNA: TGTGCCAGCAGCTCAGGGACCTACGAGCAGTACTTC. The encoded protein is CASSSGTYEQYF.

As DNA, the CDR3 is TGTGCCAGCAGCTTTCAGGCAGGGGATGTCCTAGCCAAAAACATTCAGTACTTC. Its translation is CASSFQAGDVLAKNIQYF. V is TRBV7-9 and J is TRBJ2-4, with a weak D call TRBD1 (6 bases). The CDR3 length is 18 residues. Trimming cost V 3 bases and J 0 bases, with 18 bases left between them. CDR1 is SEHNR, CDR2 FQNEAQ, per germline (reference sequence).

The rearrangement joins TRBV30 to TRBJ1-4; 11 bases align to TRBD1. The trim removed 2 bases at V and 7 bases at J, leaving 3 bases unmatched. From germline, CDR1 is GTSNPN and CDR2 SVGIG (reference sequence). The CDR3 sequence is 14 residues long. CDR3 residues: CAWSPGQGVEKLFF. CDR3 in DNA: TGTGCCTGGAGTCCGGGACAGGGGGTTGAAAAACTGTTTTTT.

This clone occurred once. This chain connects TRBV19 to TRBJ2-7; 7 bases match TRBD2. This CDR3 region has 13 residues. V shed 9 bases, J shed 5 bases, and the junction held 10 bases outside the gene matches. Germline loops: CDR1 LNHDA, CDR2 SQIVND (reference sequence). The CDR3 nucleotides read TGTGCCAGCTCCCGGAACAGCGGGGACGAGCAGTACTTC. This sequence encodes CASSRNSGDEQYF.

The chain combines TRBV4-1 with TRBJ1-2; TRBD1 is a possible D gene (5 bases). Trimming shortened V by 0 bases and J by 5 bases, and 16 bases separated the two germline ends. CDR3 length: 16 residues. The germline gives CDR1 MGHRA, CDR2 YSYEKL. This chain's CDR3 is CASSQEGGRAGYGYTF. The CDR3 region has the DNA TGCGCCAGCAGCCAAGAAGGCGGCAGGGCGGGGTATGGCTACACCTTC.

This clone appeared a few times. A junction end diverges from the germline sequence, so it may reflect a read error. V usage is TRBV7-7 and J usage is TRBJ2-7, with 9 nucleotides matching TRBD2. The CDR3 loop spans 15 amino acids. Germline lookup yields CDR1 SSHAT and CDR2 FNYEAQ (reference sequence). For the CDR3, the DNA is TGTGCTAGCAGCCTCGAGGGCGGGAGGGCCTCCGAGCAGTACTTC. Protein sequence: CASSLEGGRASEQYF.

V usage is TRBV30 and J usage is TRBJ2-1, with a weak D call TRBD1 (6 bases). The CDR3 is 15 residues long. Germline V gene sequence: CDR1 GTSNPN, CDR2 SVGIG (reference sequence). V lost 2 bases to trimming and J lost 7 bases, with 18 bases between them. CDR3 protein: CAWSPGVFGRNEQFF. In DNA form, the CDR3 reads TGTGCCTGGAGTCCAGGGGTGTTTGGTCGGAATGAGCAGTTCTTC.

The gene calls are TRBV4-1 and TRBJ1-5; TRBD1 agrees at 9 bases. This CDR3 has 15 amino acids. Per the germline V gene, CDR1 is MGHRA and CDR2 is YSYEKL. The trim removed 1 base at V and 6 bases at J, leaving 4 bases unmatched. The CDR3 loop is CASSQVTGGAQPQHF. CDR3 bases: TGCGCCAGCAGCCAAGTGACAGGGGGTGCTCAGCCCCAGCATTTT.

This clone was found a few times. V gene TRBV6-6 combines with J gene TRBJ1-5, with D uncertain. Trimming removed 0 bases from V and 1 base from J, with 10 bases in between. This CDR3 is built from 16 residues. Germline CDR1 reads MNHNY; CDR2 reads SVGAGI (reference sequence). The CDR3 sequence: CASSYSMEGSNQPQHF. The CDR3 DNA reads TGTGCCAGCAGTTACTCGATGGAGGGAAGCAATCAGCCCCAGCATTTT.

This clone was seen only a few times. The chain carries TRBV10-3 and TRBJ1-2; D might be TRBD1 (5 bases). V was clipped by 8 bases and J by 4 bases, with 17 bases between them. The CDR3 runs to 14 residues. CDR1 ENHRY and CDR2 SYGVKD come from the germline V gene. In DNA form, the CDR3 reads TGTGCCATCCGCGGGGAAGGCGGGGGCTATGGCTACACCTTC. Protein: CAIRGEGGGYGYTF.

This sequence joins TRBV5-8 and TRBJ2-5, with TRBD1 matching over 10 bases. Germline-derived CDR1 and CDR2 are SGHTS and YDEGEE. This CDR3 is 15 amino acids long. With 2 bases clipped from V and 4 bases from J, the junction kept 5 bases outside the gene matches. In nucleotides, the CDR3 is TGTGCCAGCAGCTTAGAAGGGACAGGGGTAGAGACCCAGTACTTC. This translates into CASSLEGTGVETQYF.

The rearrangement uses TRBV3-1 (or the pseudogene TRBV3-2) and TRBJ2-7, with 7 bases that match TRBD1. V dropped 3 bases and J dropped 0; count of bases not matched to a gene: 5. The CDR3 loop spans 15 amino acids. CDR1 LGHDT and CDR2 YNNKEL come from the germline V gene (reference sequence). DNA of the CDR3: TGTGCCAGCAGCCATGGGACAGTTAGCTCCTACGAGCAGTACTTC. As protein: CASSHGTVSSYEQYF.

This clone showed up just once. The J gene is TRBJ2-7, the V gene TRBV7-2; D perhaps matches TRBD1 (6 bases). The germline V and J ends were trimmed by 5 bases and 9 bases, with 20 bases remaining between them. Germline-derived CDR1 and CDR2 are SGHTA and FQGNSA. The CDR3 is 14 residues long. Written as DNA, the CDR3 is TGTGCCAGCAGCGCACTCCGACAGGCCGGAGGGCAGTACTTC. This sequence encodes CASSALRQAGGQYF.

The gene calls are TRBV4-1 and TRBJ2-1, with TRBD1 as a possible D gene (6 bases). Trimming cost V 1 base and J 14 bases, with 12 bases left between them. Germline V gives CDR1 MGHRA, CDR2 YSYEKL. The length of the CDR3 is 12 residues. For the CDR3, the DNA is TGCGCCAGCAGCCAAGTACAGGGTTACAAGTTCTTC. As protein: CASSQVQGYKFF.

The J gene is TRBJ2-2, the V gene TRBV6-4; 11 nucleotides match TRBD2. The V gene end was trimmed by 6 bases and the J gene end by 5 bases; junction bases not matched to a gene: 8. CDR1 and CDR2 from the germline V gene are MRHNA and SNTAGT. This CDR3 is built from 16 residues. CDR3 nucleotides: TGTGCCAGCAGGGGAGCCGGGACTAGCGGTACCGGGGAGCTGTTTTTT. Translation: CASRGAGTSGTGELFF.

The chain combines TRBV3-1 (or the pseudogene TRBV3-2) with TRBJ2-5, with 10 bases matching TRBD2. Germline V lookup: CDR1 LGHDT, CDR2 YNNKEL (reference sequence). V gave up 4 bases and J gave up 2 bases; unmatched junction bases: 7. The CDR3 loop spans 16 amino acids. This CDR3 is CASSRTSGAVQETQYF. The CDR3 DNA reads TGTGCCAGCAGCCGGACTAGCGGAGCTGTTCAAGAGACCCAGTACTTC.

This clone has just one count. The chain combines TRBV7-8 with TRBJ1-2, with a possible D match to TRBD1 (5 bases). V gave up 5 bases and J gave up 5 bases, with 9 bases separating them. The CDR3 loop spans 12 amino acids. The germline V gene has CDR1 SGHVS and CDR2 FQNEAQ. CDR3 residues: CASSRGGYGYTF. As DNA, the CDR3 is TGTGCCAGCAGCCGCGGGGGATATGGCTACACCTTC.

V is TRBV19 and J is TRBJ2-3, with 7 bases matching TRBD2. Trimming removed 6 bases from V and 9 bases from J; junction bases left unmatched: 9. There are 13 residues in the CDR3. Germline CDR1 is LNHDA and CDR2 is SQIVND (reference sequence). Here the CDR3 DNA reads TGTGCCAGTAGCCAAAGGACTAGTGGAACGCAGTATTTT. It yields the protein CASSQRTSGTQYF.

The chain recombines TRBV19 with TRBJ2-2; D is perhaps TRBD1 (6 bases). V lost 7 bases to trimming and J lost 8 bases, with 8 bases between them. The V gene's germline CDR1 is LNHDA and CDR2 SQIVND (reference sequence). The CDR3 is 11 amino acids. CDR3 DNA: TGTGCCAGTAAGGGGACAGGGGAGCTGTTTTTT. It encodes CASKGTGELFF.

This chain connects TRBV5-6 to TRBJ2-3; 9 bases map to TRBD1. The CDR3 covers 15 residues. V was clipped by 3 bases and J by 2 bases; unmatched bases: 4. Germline V lookup: CDR1 SGHDT, CDR2 YYEEEE. This CDR3 reads CASSSDRGSTDTQYF. As DNA, the CDR3 is TGTGCCAGCAGCTCCGACAGGGGGTCCACAGATACGCAGTATTTT.

V usage is TRBV28 and J usage is TRBJ2-3, with 13 bases lining up with TRBD2. The CDR3 loop spans 17 amino acids. Germline values: CDR1 MDHEN, CDR2 SYDVKM. The junction had 14 bases not matched to a gene; V was cut back by 11 bases and J by 3 bases. The CDR3 here is CASSGTSGVLGTDTQYF. Here the CDR3 DNA reads TGTGCCTCCAGCGGGACTAGCGGGGTACTGGGAACAGATACGCAGTATTTT.

DNA of the CDR3: TGTGCCAGCAGCCAAGATCCTAGCTCCTACGAGCAGTACTTC. Its protein product is CASSQDPSSYEQYF. This chain uses TRBV3-1 (or the pseudogene TRBV3-2) with TRBJ2-7; the D is unclear. Trimming stripped 0 bases from V and 0 bases from J, with 6 bases between. CDR1 and CDR2 (germline): LGHDT, YNNKEL (reference sequence). The CDR3 length is 14 residues.

This clone has just one count. The chain carries TRBV7-2 and TRBJ1-2; 9 bases match TRBD1. Germline V gene lookup returns CDR1 SGHTA and CDR2 FQGNSA. The V gene end was trimmed by 5 bases and the J gene end by 6 bases; junction bases not matched to a gene: 7. The CDR3 has 14 amino acids. CDR3 bases: TGTGCCAGCAGCACCCGGGACAGGGTTGATGGCTACACCTTC. This translates into CASSTRDRVDGYTF.

The genes are TRBV28 and TRBJ2-5; no clear D. V was cut by 2 bases and J by 5 bases, with 15 bases left in between. Germline V CDR1 and CDR2: MDHEN, SYDVKM. There are 15 residues in the CDR3. CDR3 residues: CASSLAALRWETQYF. DNA for the CDR3: TGTGCCAGCAGTTTAGCGGCCCTACGTTGGGAGACCCAGTACTTC.

This sequence joins TRBV7-2 and TRBJ2-3, with 7 nucleotides matching TRBD2. This CDR3 comprises 15 residues. V lost 5 bases to trimming and J lost 4 bases; unmatched junction nucleotides: 9. The germline V gene has CDR1 SGHTA and CDR2 FQGNSA. The CDR3 DNA follows: TGTGCCAGCAGCATCCGGACTAGTGACTCAGATACGCAGTATTTT. Translating gives CASSIRTSDSDTQYF.

The chain recombines TRBV5-6 with TRBJ2-7; possible D gene TRBD1, 6 bases. Trimming pared 5 bases from V and 1 base from J, leaving 10 bases between. The CDR3 has 13 residues. Germline V lookup: CDR1 SGHDT, CDR2 YYEEEE. The chain's CDR3 is CASRRGQSYEQYF. CDR3 coding DNA: TGTGCCAGCAGGCGAGGACAGTCCTACGAGCAGTACTTC. Full variable domain (outside the CDR3, taken from reference TRBV5-6 and TRBJ2-7): DAGVTQSPTHLIKTRGQQVTLRCSPKSGHDTVSWYQQALGQGPQFIFQYYEEEERQRGNFPDRFSGHQFPNYSSELNVNALLLGDSALYLCASRRGQSYEQYFGPGTRLTVT.